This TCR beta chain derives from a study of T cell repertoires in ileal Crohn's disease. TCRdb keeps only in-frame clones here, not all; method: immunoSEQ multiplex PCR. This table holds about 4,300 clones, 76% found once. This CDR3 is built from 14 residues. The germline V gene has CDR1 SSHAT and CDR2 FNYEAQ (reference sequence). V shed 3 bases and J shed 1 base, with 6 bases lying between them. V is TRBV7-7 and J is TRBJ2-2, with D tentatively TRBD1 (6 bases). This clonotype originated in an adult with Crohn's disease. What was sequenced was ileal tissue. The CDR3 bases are TGTGCCAGCAGCTTGGACAGGAACACCGGGGAGCTGTTTTTT. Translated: CASSLDRNTGELFF.